This T cell receptor beta chain was captured by sequencing in a study of identical twins. TCRdb reanalysed the 5' RACE reads using MiXCR and keeps one entry per CDR3 protein. The sample yields 400,000 to 600,000 distinct CDR3 sequences, 20% to 25% seen once. The CDR3 is 21 residues long. CDR1 is MGHRA and CDR2 is YSYEKL in the germline V gene. With 8 bases clipped from V and 3 bases from J, the junction kept 19 bases outside the gene matches. Study-wide results and limits: Beta out-of-frame sequences showed weaker excess sharing between twins. Researchers caution that invariant MAIT and iNKT cells could partly confound zero-insertion analyses.

As regards this clonotype: What it binds is unknown.

This sample was also put to use in a study of yellow fever vaccine responses in identical twins.

Sequencing was carried out using CD4+ T cells sorted from blood. This chain connects TRBV4-1 to TRBJ2-2; 15 bases line up with TRBD2. This sequence was found in a woman aged 18-29 years in good health. This CDR3 is CASRLILGLAGGPRDTGELFF. The DNA for the CDR3 is TGCGCCAGCCGATTAATATTAGGACTAGCGGGGGGGCCGCGGGACACCGGGGAGCTGTTTTTT.